The next 15 T cell receptor beta chains were all read from a single sample in a study of blood T cells in healthy people across ages. PCR was performed a second time for roughly 6 to 12 cycles using a sample-barcoded 5' primer and a J-beta primer mix. TCRdb reprocessed the 5' RACE reads with MiXCR, giving one entry per CDR3 protein. The table has some 1.5 million distinct CDR3 sequences, under 55% seen once. The sequenced sample consisted of blood. These receptors all stem from a woman between 18 and 29 years old in good health.

The rearrangement joins TRBV20-1 to TRBJ1-4; possibly TRBD1 for D (6 bases). V lost 6 bases to trimming and J lost 0 bases, with 14 bases between them. CDR1 DFQATT and CDR2 SNEGSKA come from the germline V gene (reference sequence). The CDR3 totals 15 residues. The CDR3: CSAKRPGATNEKLFF. CDR3 sequence (DNA): TGCAGTGCCAAGAGGCCAGGGGCAACTAATGAAAAACTGTTTTTT.

The sample holds a few counts of this clonotype. This chain links TRBV5-5 with TRBJ2-1, with D possibly TRBD1 on 5 matching bases. Trimming cost V 6 bases and J 4 bases, with 26 bases left between them. This CDR3 region has 18 residues. CDR1 is SGHKS and CDR2 is YYEKEE in the germline V gene (reference sequence). This CDR3 reads CASTQGVQIHTVYNEQFF. CDR3 sequence (DNA): TGTGCCAGCACCCAAGGGGTCCAGATACATACCGTTTACAATGAGCAGTTCTTC.

This clonotype appeared a single time. The chain uses TRBV24-1 and TRBJ2-3; the D is unclear. The V and J ends lost 5 bases and 2 bases respectively, with 7 bases between them. CDR1 and CDR2 (germline): KGHDR, SFDVKD. There are 13 residues in the CDR3. CDR3 sequence: CATSGFNTDTQYF. CDR3 nucleotide sequence: TGTGCCACCAGTGGTTTCAACACAGATACGCAGTATTTT.

This sequence joins TRBV27 and TRBJ2-4, with D possibly being TRBD1 (6 bases). The CDR3 sequence is 15 residues long. The germline CDR1 and CDR2 sequences are MNHEY and SMNVEV (reference sequence). V lost 8 bases and J lost 6, with 20 bases in between. The DNA for the CDR3 is TGTGCCAGCTCTCCCCAGGGCGGACAGTTAAACATTCAGTACTTC. Translating gives CASSPQGGQLNIQYF.

The CDR3 protein is CASRSDSGEKLFF. In DNA form, the CDR3 reads TGTGCCAGCAGAAGTGACTCGGGGGAAAAACTGTTTTTT. The gene calls are TRBV2 and TRBJ1-4; D not resolved. Germline V CDR1 and CDR2: SNHLY, FYNNEI. V shed 6 bases and J shed 8 bases, with 13 bases lying between them. This CDR3 contains 13 residues.

The chain employs TRBV12-3 or TRBV12-4 and TRBJ2-3, with unresolved D. The germline V and J ends were trimmed by 7 bases and 3 bases, with 8 bases remaining between them. This CDR3 contains 12 residues. The CDR3 sequence is CASKKLTDTQYF. CDR3 bases: TGTGCCAGCAAAAAACTTACAGATACGCAGTATTTT.

There are a few counts of this clonotype. This chain connects TRBV20-1 to TRBJ2-7; unclear D gene. Germline assignment: CDR1 DFQATT and CDR2 SNEGSKA (reference sequence). This CDR3 has 12 residues. V was shortened by 0 bases and J by 6 bases, with 9 bases between the two germline ends. Here the CDR3 reads CSARDVRVEQYF. The CDR3 DNA reads TGCAGTGCTAGAGATGTTAGGGTCGAGCAGTACTTC.

This clonotype has only one observation. V is TRBV28 and J is TRBJ2-1; 11 positions agree with TRBD2. The J call may be in error: the DNA end matches TRBJ2-7 better. The CDR3 sequence is 16 residues long. Per germline, CDR1 MDHEN and CDR2 SYDVKM. Here the CDR3 reads CASSDPLAGVYNEQYF. The CDR3 nucleotides read TGTGCCAGCAGTGACCCACTAGCGGGAGTCTACAATGAGCAGTACTTC.

The chain links TRBV10-3 to TRBJ1-1; the match to TRBD1 covers 10 bases. CDR3 size: 13 residues. V was pared by 6 bases and J by 7 bases, with 5 bases of the junction left unmatched. Looked up from germline, CDR1 is ENHRY and CDR2 is SYGVKD. The CDR3 coding sequence is TGTGCCATCAGAGGGACAGGGGAGGATGAAGCTTTCTTT. It encodes CAIRGTGEDEAFF.

Only a few counts were recorded for this clonotype. The chain uses TRBV12-3 or TRBV12-4 and TRBJ2-6, with D hard to call. The CDR3 is 19 residues long. The V end lost 2 bases, the J end lost 4 bases, and 21 bases lay between the germline ends. DNA of the CDR3: TGTGCCAGCAGTTTACGGTTTTCGGCCGCAGTCGTGGGGGCCAACGTCCTGACTTTC. It encodes CASSLRFSAAVVGANVLTF.

J is TRBJ2-5 and V is TRBV20-1; no reliable D call. Looked up from germline, CDR1 is DFQATT and CDR2 is SNEGSKA (reference sequence). Trimming removed 1 base from V and 11 bases from J, with 23 bases in between. The CDR3 is 15 residues long. This CDR3 reads CSARVVGISPDEQYF. The CDR3 DNA is TGCAGTGCTAGAGTAGTGGGTATTTCACCTGATGAGCAGTACTTC.

The chain recombines TRBV7-2 with TRBJ2-3, with TRBD2 matching over 8 bases. The germline CDR1 and CDR2 sequences are SGHTA and FQGNSA. The CDR3 is made up of 16 amino acids. After removal of 1 base from V and 4 bases from J, the junction contained 7 bases not matched to a gene. CDR3 sequence reads: CASSLGGTRTSDTQYF. CDR3 bases: TGTGCCAGCAGCTTAGGGGGGACTAGAACGTCAGATACGCAGTATTTT.

The chain employs TRBV20-1 and TRBJ2-3; weak D call: TRBD2 (5 bases). Germline V gene sequence: CDR1 DFQATT, CDR2 SNEGSKA (reference sequence). The CDR3 length is 15 residues. V was trimmed by 0 bases and J by 6 bases, leaving 16 bases between them. CDR3 nucleotides: TGCAGTGCTAGAGAAGCAGAGCGGATCGCCGATACGCAGTATTTT. Translated: CSAREAERIADTQYF.

This clonotype was seen only a few times. This chain connects TRBV20-1 to TRBJ2-5, with TRBD2 matching 10 bases. V lost 6 bases, J lost 4 bases, and 14 bases stayed unmatched. This CDR3 contains 16 residues. Germline V gene sequence: CDR1 DFQATT, CDR2 SNEGSKA (reference sequence). CDR3 amino acids: CSARTVLSGGLETQYF. CDR3 coding DNA: TGCAGTGCCCGCACCGTCCTTAGCGGGGGGTTAGAGACCCAGTACTTC.

V and J are TRBV12-3 or TRBV12-4 and TRBJ1-3, with D uncertain. V gave up 6 bases and J gave up 0 bases, with 15 bases separating them. This CDR3 has 16 residues. Written as DNA, the CDR3 is TGTGCCAGCAGCTCGTTTGGGGTCCACTCTGGAAACACCATATATTTT. Its translation: CASSSFGVHSGNTIYF.